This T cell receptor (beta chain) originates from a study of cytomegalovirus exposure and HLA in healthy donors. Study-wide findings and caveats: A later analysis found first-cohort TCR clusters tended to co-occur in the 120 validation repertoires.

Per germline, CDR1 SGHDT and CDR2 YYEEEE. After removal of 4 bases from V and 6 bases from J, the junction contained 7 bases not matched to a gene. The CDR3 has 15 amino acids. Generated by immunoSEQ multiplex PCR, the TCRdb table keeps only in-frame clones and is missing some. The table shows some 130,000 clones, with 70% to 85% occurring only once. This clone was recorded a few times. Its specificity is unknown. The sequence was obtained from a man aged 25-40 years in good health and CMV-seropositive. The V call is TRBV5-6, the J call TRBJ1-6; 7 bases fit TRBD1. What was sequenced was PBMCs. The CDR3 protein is CASSPRQGRNSPLHF. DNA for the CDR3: TGTGCCAGCAGCCCTCGACAGGGTCGTAATTCACCCCTCCACTTT. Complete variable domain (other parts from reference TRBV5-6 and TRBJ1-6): DAGVTQSPTHLIKTRGQQVTLRCSPKSGHDTVSWYQQALGQGPQFIFQYYEEEERQRGNFPDRFSGHQFPNYSSELNVNALLLGDSALYLCASSPRQGRNSPLHFGNGTRLTVT.